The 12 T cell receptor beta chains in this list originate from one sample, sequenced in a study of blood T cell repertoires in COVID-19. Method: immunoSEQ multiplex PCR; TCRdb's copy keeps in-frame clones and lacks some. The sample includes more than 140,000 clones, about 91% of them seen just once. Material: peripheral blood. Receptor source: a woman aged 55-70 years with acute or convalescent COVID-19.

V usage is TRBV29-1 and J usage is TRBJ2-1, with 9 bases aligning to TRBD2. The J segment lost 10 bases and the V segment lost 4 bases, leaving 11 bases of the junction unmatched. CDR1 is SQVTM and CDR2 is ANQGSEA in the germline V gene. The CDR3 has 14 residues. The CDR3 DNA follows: TGCAGCGTTGTGAGCGGGGGGAGCCACCGCGAGCAGTTCTTC. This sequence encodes CSVVSGGSHREQFF.

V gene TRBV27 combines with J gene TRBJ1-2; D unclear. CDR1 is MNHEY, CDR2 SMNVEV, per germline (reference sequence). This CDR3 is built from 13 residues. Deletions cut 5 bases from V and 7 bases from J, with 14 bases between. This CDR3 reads CASSPLSPRGYTF. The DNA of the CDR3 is TGTGCCAGCAGTCCGCTATCACCCCGTGGCTACACCTTC.

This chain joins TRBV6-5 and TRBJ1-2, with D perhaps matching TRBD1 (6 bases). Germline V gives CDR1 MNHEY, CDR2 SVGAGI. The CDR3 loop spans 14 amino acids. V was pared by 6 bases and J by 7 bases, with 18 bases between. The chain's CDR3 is CASRPIGGAGGYTF. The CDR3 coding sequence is TGTGCCAGCAGACCCATCGGGGGGGCGGGTGGCTACACCTTC.

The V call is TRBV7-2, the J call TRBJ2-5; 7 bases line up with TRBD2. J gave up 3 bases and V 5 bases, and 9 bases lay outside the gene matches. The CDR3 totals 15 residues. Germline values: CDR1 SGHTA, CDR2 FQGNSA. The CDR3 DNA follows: TGTGCCAGCAGCCGCACGCGGGGGAGAGAAGAGACCCAGTACTTC. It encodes CASSRTRGREETQYF. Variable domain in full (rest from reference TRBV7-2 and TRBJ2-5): GAGVSQSPSNKVTEKGKDVELRCDPISGHTALYWYRQSLGQGLEFLIYFQGNSAPDKSGLPSDRFSAERTGGSVSTLTIQRTQQEDSAVYLCASSRTRGREETQYFGPGTRLLVL.

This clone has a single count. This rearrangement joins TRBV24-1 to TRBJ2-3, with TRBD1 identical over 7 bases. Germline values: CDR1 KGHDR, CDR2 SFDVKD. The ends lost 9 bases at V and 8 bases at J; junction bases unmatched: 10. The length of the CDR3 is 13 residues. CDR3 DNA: TGTGCCACCCCCCCCACAGGGGCTGGTACGCAGTATTTT. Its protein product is CATPPTGAGTQYF.

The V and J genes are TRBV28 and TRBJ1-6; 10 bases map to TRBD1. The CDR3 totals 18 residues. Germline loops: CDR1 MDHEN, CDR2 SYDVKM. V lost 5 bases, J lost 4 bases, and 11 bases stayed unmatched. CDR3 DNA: TGTGCCAGCAGTACGTCCGGGACAGGGGTCCTTTATAATTCACCCCTCCACTTT. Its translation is CASSTSGTGVLYNSPLHF.

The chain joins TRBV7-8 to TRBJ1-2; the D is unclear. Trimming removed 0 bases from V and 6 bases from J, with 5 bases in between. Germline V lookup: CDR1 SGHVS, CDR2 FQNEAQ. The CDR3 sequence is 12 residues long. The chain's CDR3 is CASSLATDGYTF. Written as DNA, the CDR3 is TGTGCCAGCAGCTTAGCAACGGATGGCTACACCTTC.

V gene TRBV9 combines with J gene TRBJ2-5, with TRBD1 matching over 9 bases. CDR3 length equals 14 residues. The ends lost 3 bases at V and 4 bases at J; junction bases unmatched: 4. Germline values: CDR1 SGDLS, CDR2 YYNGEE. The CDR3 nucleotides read TGTGCCAGCAGCGCGACAGGGGGTTCAGAGACCCAGTACTTC. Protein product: CASSATGGSETQYF.

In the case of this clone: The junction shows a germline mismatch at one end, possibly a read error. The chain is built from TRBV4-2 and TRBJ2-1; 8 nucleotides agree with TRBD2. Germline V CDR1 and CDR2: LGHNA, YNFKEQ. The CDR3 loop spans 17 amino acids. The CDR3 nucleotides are TGTGCCAACAGCCAACTTGCCGCGGGGGGCCTGAACAATGAGCAGTTCTTC. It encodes CANSQLAAGGLNNEQFF.

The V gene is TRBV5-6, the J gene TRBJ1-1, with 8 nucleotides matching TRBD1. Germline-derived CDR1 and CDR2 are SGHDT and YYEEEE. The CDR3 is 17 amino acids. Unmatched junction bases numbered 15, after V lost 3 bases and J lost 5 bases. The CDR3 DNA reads TGTGCCAGCAGCTCAAGGACAGGGAAGATGGTGGGAACTGAAGCTTTCTTT. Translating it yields CASSSRTGKMVGTEAFF.

Written as DNA, the CDR3 is TGCGCCAGCAGCTGGGACAGTAGCTCCTACGAGCAGTACTTC. Protein product: CASSWDSSSYEQYF. This sequence joins TRBV5-1 and TRBJ2-7, with 7 nucleotides matching TRBD1. V shed 3 bases, J shed 0 bases, and the junction held 3 bases outside the gene matches. Germline CDR1 and CDR2: SGHRS and YFSETQ. The CDR3 consists of 14 residues.

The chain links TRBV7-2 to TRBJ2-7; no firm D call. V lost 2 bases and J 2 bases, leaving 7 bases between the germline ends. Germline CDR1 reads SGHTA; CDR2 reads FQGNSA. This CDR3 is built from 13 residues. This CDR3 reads CASSLNRAYEQYF. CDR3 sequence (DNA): TGTGCCAGCAGCTTAAACAGAGCCTACGAGCAGTACTTC.